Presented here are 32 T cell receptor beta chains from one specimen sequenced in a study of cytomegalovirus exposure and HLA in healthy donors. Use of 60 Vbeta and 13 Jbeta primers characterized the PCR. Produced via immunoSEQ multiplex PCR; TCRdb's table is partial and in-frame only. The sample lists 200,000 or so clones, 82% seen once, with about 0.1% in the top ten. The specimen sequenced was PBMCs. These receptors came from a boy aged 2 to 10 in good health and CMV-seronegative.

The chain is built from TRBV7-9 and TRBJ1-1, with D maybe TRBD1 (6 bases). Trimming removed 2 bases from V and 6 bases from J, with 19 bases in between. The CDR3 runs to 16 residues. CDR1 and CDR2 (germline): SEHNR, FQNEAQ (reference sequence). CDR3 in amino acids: CASSLPRRQATSEAFF. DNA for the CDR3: TGTGCCAGCAGCTTACCCCGCCGACAGGCTACCTCTGAAGCTTTCTTT.

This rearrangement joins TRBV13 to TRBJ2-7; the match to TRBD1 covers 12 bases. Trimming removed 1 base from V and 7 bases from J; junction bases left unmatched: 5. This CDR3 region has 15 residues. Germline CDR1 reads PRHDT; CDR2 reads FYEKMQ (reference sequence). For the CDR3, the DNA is TGTGCCAGCAGCTTAGAGGGACAGGGGGCAAGGGAGCAGTACTTC. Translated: CASSLEGQGAREQYF.

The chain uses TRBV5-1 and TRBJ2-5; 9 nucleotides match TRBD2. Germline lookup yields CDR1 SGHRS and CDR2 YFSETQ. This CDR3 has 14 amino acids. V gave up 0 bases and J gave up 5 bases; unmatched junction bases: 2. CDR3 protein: CASSLASGAETQYF. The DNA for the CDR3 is TGCGCCAGCAGCTTGGCTAGCGGGGCGGAGACCCAGTACTTC.

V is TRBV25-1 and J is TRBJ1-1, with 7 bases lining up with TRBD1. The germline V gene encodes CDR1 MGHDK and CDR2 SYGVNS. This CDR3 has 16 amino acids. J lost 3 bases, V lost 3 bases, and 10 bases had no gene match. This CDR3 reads CASSDSRGRGYTEAFF. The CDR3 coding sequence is TGTGCCAGCAGTGATTCGAGGGGGCGCGGGTACACTGAAGCTTTCTTT.

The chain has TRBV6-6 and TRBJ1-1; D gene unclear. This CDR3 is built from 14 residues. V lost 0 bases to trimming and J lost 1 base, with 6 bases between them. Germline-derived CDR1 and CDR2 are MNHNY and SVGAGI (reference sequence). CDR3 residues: CASSYSGTNTEAFF. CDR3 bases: TGTGCCAGCAGTTACTCGGGCACGAACACTGAAGCTTTCTTT.

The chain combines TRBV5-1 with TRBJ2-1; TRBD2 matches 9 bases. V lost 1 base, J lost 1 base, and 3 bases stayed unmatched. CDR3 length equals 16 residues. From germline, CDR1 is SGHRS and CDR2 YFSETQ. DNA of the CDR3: TGCGCCAGCAGCTTGAACCTAGCGGGGTCCTACAATGAGCAGTTCTTC. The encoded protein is CASSLNLAGSYNEQFF.

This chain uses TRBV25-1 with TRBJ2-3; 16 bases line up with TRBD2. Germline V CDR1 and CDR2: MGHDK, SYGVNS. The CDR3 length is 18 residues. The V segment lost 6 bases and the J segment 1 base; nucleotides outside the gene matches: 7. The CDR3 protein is CASREGLAGGNRTDTQYF. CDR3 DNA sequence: TGTGCCAGCAGGGAGGGACTAGCGGGGGGGAATCGCACAGATACGCAGTATTTT.

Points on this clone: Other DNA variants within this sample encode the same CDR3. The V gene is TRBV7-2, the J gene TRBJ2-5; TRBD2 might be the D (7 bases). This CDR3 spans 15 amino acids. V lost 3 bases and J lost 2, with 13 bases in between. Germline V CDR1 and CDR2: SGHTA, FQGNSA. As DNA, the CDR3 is TGTGCCAGCAGCTTGGGCGGGGGCCCTCAAGAGACCCAGTACTTC. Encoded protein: CASSLGGGPQETQYF.

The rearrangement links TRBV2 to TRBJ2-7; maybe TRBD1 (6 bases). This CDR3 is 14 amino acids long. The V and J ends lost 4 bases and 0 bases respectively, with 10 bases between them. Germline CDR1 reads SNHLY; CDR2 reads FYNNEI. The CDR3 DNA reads TGTGCCAGCAGTGTGAGGACAGACTCCTACGAGCAGTACTTC. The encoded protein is CASSVRTDSYEQYF.

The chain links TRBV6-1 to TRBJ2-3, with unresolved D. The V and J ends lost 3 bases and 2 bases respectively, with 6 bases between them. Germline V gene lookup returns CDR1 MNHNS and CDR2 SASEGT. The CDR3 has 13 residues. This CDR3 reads CASSDYPTDTQYF. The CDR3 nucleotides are TGTGCCAGCAGTGACTATCCCACAGATACGCAGTATTTT.

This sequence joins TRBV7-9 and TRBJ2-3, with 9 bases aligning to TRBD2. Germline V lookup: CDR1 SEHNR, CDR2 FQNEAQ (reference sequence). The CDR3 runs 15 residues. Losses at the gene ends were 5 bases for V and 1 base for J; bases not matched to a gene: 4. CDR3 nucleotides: TGTGCCAGCAGCCCTCAGCGGGGGGGCACAGATACGCAGTATTTT. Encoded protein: CASSPQRGGTDTQYF.

The CDR3 DNA follows: TGTGCCAGCAACGGGCGGGTATCCACAGATACGCAGTATTTT. It codes for CASNGRVSTDTQYF. The chain employs TRBV9 and TRBJ2-3; weak D call: TRBD2 (5 bases). This CDR3 is 14 amino acids long. Trimming left V 6 bases short and J 2 bases short, with 13 bases between. CDR1 SGDLS and CDR2 YYNGEE come from the germline V gene. The whole variable domain, filled in from reference TRBV9 and TRBJ2-3, reads DSGVTQTPKHLITATGQRVTLRCSPRSGDLSVYWYQQSLDQGLQFLIQYYNGEERAKGNILERFSAQQFPDLHSELNLSSLELGDSALYFCASNGRVSTDTQYFGPGTRLTVL.

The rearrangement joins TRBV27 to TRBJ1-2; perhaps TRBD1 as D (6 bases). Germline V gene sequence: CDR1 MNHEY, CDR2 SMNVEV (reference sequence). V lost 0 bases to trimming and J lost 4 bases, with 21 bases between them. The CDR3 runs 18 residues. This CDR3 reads CASSLSVFAGQSTYGYTF. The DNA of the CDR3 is TGTGCCAGCAGTTTATCCGTGTTCGCTGGACAGTCCACCTATGGCTACACCTTC.

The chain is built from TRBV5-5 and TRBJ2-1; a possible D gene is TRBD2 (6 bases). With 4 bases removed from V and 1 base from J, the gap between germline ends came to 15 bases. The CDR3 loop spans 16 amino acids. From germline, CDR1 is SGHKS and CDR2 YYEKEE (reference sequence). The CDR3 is CASSRDWLGSYNEQFF. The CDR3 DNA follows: TGTGCCAGCAGCCGGGACTGGTTGGGGTCCTACAATGAGCAGTTCTTC.

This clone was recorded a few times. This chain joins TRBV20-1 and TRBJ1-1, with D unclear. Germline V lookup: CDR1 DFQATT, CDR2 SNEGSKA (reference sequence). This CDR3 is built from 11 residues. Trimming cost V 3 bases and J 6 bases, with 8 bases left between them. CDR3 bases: TGCAGTGCTAGCCGGAGGGCTGAAGCTTTCTTT. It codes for CSASRRAEAFF.

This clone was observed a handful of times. The CDR3 region has the DNA TGTGCCAGCAGCACCGACCGGGACAACGGGACTATGTGGGGGGACGAGCAGTACTTC. It specifies CASSTDRDNGTMWGDEQYF. The chain carries TRBV13 and TRBJ2-7, with D possibly matching TRBD2 (7 bases). CDR3 length equals 19 residues. Germline CDR1 and CDR2: PRHDT and FYEKMQ (reference sequence). Trimming took off 5 bases at V and 5 bases at J, with 31 bases between the two ends.

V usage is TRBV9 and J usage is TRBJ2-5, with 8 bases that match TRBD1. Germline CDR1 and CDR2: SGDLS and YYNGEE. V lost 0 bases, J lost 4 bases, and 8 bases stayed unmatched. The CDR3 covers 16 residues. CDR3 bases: TGTGCCAGCAGCGTAGGGAACAGGGGGGCCGGAGAGACCCAGTACTTC. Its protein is CASSVGNRGAGETQYF.

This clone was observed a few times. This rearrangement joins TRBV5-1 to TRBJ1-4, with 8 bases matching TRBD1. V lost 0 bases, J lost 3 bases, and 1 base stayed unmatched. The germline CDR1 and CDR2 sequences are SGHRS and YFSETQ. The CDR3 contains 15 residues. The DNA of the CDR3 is TGCGCCAGCAGCTTGGGGACAGGGTCTAATGAAAAACTGTTTTTT. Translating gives CASSLGTGSNEKLFF.

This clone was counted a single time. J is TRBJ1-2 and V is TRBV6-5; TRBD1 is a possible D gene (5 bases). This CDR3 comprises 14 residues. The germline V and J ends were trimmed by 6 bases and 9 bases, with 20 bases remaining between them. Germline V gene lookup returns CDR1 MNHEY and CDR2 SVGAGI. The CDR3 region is CASSPLGRGDSYTF. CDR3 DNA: TGTGCCAGCAGCCCCCTCGGGAGGGGTGACAGCTACACCTTC.

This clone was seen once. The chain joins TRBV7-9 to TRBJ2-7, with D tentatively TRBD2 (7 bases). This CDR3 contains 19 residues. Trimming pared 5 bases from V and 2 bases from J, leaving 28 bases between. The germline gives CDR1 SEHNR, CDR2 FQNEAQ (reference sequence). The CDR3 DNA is TGTGCCAGCAGCAGCCGGGGGCGGGGGTTCCCTAATGCGACCTACGAGCAGTACTTC. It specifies CASSSRGRGFPNATYEQYF.

CDR3 DNA sequence: TGTGCCAGTAGTTCCATTACAGGGCCGCAGCCCCAGCATTTT. It translates to CASSSITGPQPQHF. The rearrangement uses TRBV19 and TRBJ1-5; possibly TRBD1 for D (6 bases). Germline values: CDR1 LNHDA, CDR2 SQIVND (reference sequence). The CDR3 sequence is 14 residues long. V lost 5 bases, J lost 7 bases, and 15 bases lay in between.

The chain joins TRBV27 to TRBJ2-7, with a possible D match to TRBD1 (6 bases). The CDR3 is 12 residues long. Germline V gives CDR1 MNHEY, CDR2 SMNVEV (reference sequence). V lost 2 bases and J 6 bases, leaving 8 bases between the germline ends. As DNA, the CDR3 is TGTGCCAGCAGTTTAATAGGGGGCGAGCAGTACTTC. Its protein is CASSLIGGEQYF.

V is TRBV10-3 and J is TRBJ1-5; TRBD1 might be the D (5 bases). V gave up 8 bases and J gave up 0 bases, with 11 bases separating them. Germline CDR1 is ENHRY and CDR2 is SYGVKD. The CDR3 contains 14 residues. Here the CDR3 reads CAIDSTLSNQPQHF. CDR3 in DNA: TGTGCCATCGACAGTACACTTAGCAATCAGCCCCAGCATTTT.

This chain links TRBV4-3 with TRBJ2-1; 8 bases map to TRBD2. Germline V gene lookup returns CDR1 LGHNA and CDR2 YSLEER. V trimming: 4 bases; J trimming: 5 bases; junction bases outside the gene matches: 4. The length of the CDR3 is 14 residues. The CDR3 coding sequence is TGCGCCAGCAGCCGGATCGGGGGGGACAATGAGCAGTTCTTC. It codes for CASSRIGGDNEQFF.

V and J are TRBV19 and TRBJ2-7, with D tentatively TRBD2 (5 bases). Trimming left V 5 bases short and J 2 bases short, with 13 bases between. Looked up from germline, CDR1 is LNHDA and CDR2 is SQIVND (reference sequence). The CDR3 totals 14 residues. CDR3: CASSPGVRTYEQYF. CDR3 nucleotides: TGTGCCAGTAGTCCCGGGGTTAGAACCTACGAGCAGTACTTC.

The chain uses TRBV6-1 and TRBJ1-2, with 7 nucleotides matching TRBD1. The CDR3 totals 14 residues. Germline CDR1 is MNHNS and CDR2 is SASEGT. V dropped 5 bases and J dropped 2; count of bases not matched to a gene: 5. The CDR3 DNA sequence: TGTGCCAGCAGTACACAGGGGCTAAACTATGGCTACACCTTC. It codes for CASSTQGLNYGYTF.

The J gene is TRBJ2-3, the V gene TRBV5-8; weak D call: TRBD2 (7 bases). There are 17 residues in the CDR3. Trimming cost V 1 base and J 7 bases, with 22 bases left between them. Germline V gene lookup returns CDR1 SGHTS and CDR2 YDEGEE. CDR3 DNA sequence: TGTGCCAGCAGCTTGTTGAGGGGGGGACATAGACTTAATACGCAGTATTTT. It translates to CASSLLRGGHRLNTQYF.

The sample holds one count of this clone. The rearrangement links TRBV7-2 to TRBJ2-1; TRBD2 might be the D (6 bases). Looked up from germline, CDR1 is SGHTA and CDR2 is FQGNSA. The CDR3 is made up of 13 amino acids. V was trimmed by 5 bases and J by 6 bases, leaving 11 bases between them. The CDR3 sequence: CASSRGSFNEQFF. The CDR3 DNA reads TGTGCCAGCAGCCGGGGGAGTTTCAATGAGCAGTTCTTC.

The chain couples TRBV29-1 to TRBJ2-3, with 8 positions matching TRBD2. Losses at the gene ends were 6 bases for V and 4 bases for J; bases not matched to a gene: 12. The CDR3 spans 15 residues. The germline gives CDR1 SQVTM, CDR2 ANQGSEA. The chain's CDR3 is CSVQPGTSGSDTQYF. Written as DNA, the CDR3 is TGCAGCGTGCAACCTGGTACTAGCGGCTCAGATACGCAGTATTTT.

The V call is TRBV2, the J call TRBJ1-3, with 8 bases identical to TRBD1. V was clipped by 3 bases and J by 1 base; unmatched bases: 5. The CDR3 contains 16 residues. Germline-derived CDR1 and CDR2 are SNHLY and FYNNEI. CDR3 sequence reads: CASSDPGGNSGNTIYF. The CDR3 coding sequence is TGTGCCAGCAGTGATCCAGGGGGCAATTCTGGAAACACCATATATTTT.

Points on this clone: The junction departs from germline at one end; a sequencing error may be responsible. The CDR3 DNA reads as TGTTCCAGCAGCTTATGGGGCAGGGGGCAACCCTCCTACAATGAGCAGTTCTTC. This gives the protein CSSSLWGRGQPSYNEQFF. The chain recombines TRBV7-9 with TRBJ2-1; 8 bases align to TRBD1. Per germline, CDR1 SEHNR and CDR2 FQNEAQ (reference sequence). CDR3 length equals 18 residues.

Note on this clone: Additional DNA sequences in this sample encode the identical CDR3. The CDR3 DNA reads TGTGCCAGCAGCGTAGTTGGGGGGACAGATACGCAGTATTTT. Protein product: CASSVVGGTDTQYF. The chain combines TRBV9 with TRBJ2-3; a possible D gene is TRBD2 (6 bases). This CDR3 contains 14 residues. CDR1 is SGDLS and CDR2 is YYNGEE in the germline V gene. V shed 0 bases and J shed 3 bases, with 8 bases lying between them.